Presented here are 31 T cell receptor beta chains from one specimen sequenced in a study of shared clonotypes between healthy human individuals. Repertoires were generated with immunoSEQ multiplex PCR, while TCRdb's copy carries only in-frame clones and drops some. In the table there are some 2.1 million clones, 90% to 95% of which are singletons. Sequencing was done on a sample of naive CD4+ T cells sorted from blood. Subset described: CD45RA+ positively selected. These receptors were obtained from a man between 18 and 29 years old in good health.

The V gene is TRBV4-1, the J gene TRBJ1-5; D gene unclear. This CDR3 is 16 amino acids long. V gave up 0 bases and J gave up 0 bases, with 9 bases separating them. Germline values: CDR1 MGHRA, CDR2 YSYEKL. CDR3 sequence (DNA): TGCGCCAGCAGCCAAGAAGGGCCCCTTAGCAATCAGCCCCAGCATTTT. Residues: CASSQEGPLSNQPQHF.

This chain links TRBV18 with TRBJ1-5, with D unresolved. The CDR3 runs 13 residues. Germline CDR1 is KGHSH and CDR2 is LQKENI. The V gene lost 4 bases and the J gene lost 11 bases, with 15 bases spanning the gap. CDR3 residues: CASSQSTPGSQHF. For the CDR3, the DNA is TGTGCCAGCTCACAATCGACACCTGGATCCCAGCATTTT. Using reference TRBV18 and TRBJ1-5 for the parts outside the CDR3, the full variable domain is NAGVMQNPRHLVRRRGQEARLRCSPMKGHSHVYWYRQLPEEGLKFMVYLQKENIIDESGMPKERFSAEFPKEGPSILRIQQVVRGDSAAYFCASSQSTPGSQHFGDGTRLSIL.

The J gene is TRBJ1-1, the V gene TRBV5-4; no reliable D call. This CDR3 is built from 15 residues. The germline CDR1 and CDR2 sequences are SGHNT and YYREEE (reference sequence). The ends were cut back, 3 bases at V and 2 bases at J, with 14 bases in the middle. CDR3 sequence: CASSSGQDDNTEAFF. The CDR3 DNA follows: TGTGCCAGCAGCTCGGGCCAGGACGATAACACTGAAGCTTTCTTT. Variable domain in full (rest from reference TRBV5-4 and TRBJ1-1): ETGVTQSPTHLIKTRGQQVTLRCSSQSGHNTVSWYQQALGQGPQFIFQYYREEENGRGNFPPRFSGLQFPNYSSELNVNALELDDSALYLCASSSGQDDNTEAFFGQGTRLTVV.

The J gene is TRBJ2-7, the V gene TRBV4-2; D may be TRBD2 (5 bases). Germline V gives CDR1 LGHNA, CDR2 YNFKEQ. V was trimmed by 4 bases and J by 0 bases, leaving 10 bases between them. This CDR3 has 14 residues. The CDR3, as DNA: TGTGCCAGCAGCCCGGACTCTTACTCCTACGAGCAGTACTTC. As protein: CASSPDSYSYEQYF.

This chain links TRBV15 with TRBJ2-5; 12 nucleotides align to TRBD2. The V segment lost 4 bases and the J segment 2 bases; nucleotides outside the gene matches: 8. Per germline, CDR1 LNHNV and CDR2 YYDKDF (reference sequence). The CDR3 covers 17 residues. CDR3 bases: TGTGCCACCAGCATCGTGACTAGCGGGAGTACACAAGAGACCCAGTACTTC. Translated: CATSIVTSGSTQETQYF.

The chain recombines TRBV5-4 with TRBJ2-2; 10 bases line up with TRBD2. V gave up 0 bases and J gave up 7 bases; unmatched junction bases: 6. CDR3 length equals 16 residues. CDR1 is SGHNT, CDR2 YYREEE, per germline (reference sequence). The CDR3 nucleotides are TGTGCCAGCAGCTTGGAAGCGGGAGGGCCCGGCGGGGAGCTGTTTTTT. Translated: CASSLEAGGPGGELFF.

Comments on this clone: Within the sample, other DNA sequences also encode this same CDR3. The chain combines TRBV30 with TRBJ2-7; D uncertain. Germline V gene data show CDR1 as GTSNPN and CDR2 as SVGIG (reference sequence). With 2 bases removed from V and 2 bases from J, the gap between germline ends came to 4 bases. The CDR3 is made up of 11 amino acids. The CDR3 loop reads CAWSSTYEQYF. CDR3 in DNA: TGTGCCTGGAGTAGTACCTACGAGCAGTACTTC.

This chain uses TRBV9 with TRBJ2-1; 8 nucleotides agree with TRBD2. Germline V lookup: CDR1 SGDLS, CDR2 YYNGEE. The CDR3 has 15 amino acids. Trimming took 3 bases from V and 2 from J; bases not matched to a gene: 4. DNA for the CDR3: TGTGCCAGCAGCGAAGCGGGAGACCCCTACAATGAGCAGTTCTTC. The encoded protein is CASSEAGDPYNEQFF.

This clone showed up just a few times. The V gene is TRBV6-5, the J gene TRBJ1-4, with TRBD1 identical over 7 bases. CDR1 and CDR2 from the germline V gene are MNHEY and SVGAGI. V lost 6 bases and J lost 0; bases outside the gene matches: 4. This CDR3 is 15 amino acids long. As DNA, the CDR3 is TGTGCCAGCAGACGGGACAGCGCAACTAATGAAAAACTGTTTTTT. Protein: CASRRDSATNEKLFF.

The chain employs TRBV30 and TRBJ1-4, with D unclear. This CDR3 is built from 13 residues. Trimming pared 5 bases from V and 7 bases from J, leaving 14 bases between. CDR1 is GTSNPN, CDR2 SVGIG, per germline (reference sequence). Here the CDR3 reads CAWGSGFSEKLFF. CDR3 bases: TGTGCCTGGGGTAGTGGATTTAGTGAAAAACTGTTTTTT.

The chain recombines TRBV4-3 with TRBJ2-2, with D possibly TRBD1 on 6 matching bases. V lost 3 bases and J lost 0, with 11 bases in between. CDR1 LGHNA and CDR2 YSLEER come from the germline V gene. The CDR3 is 16 residues long. The CDR3 region is CASSQGTTSNTGELFF. CDR3 coding DNA: TGCGCCAGCAGCCAGGGGACAACATCGAACACCGGGGAGCTGTTTTTT.

The rearrangement links TRBV25-1 to TRBJ2-5; D not resolved. The CDR3 contains 14 residues. Trimming cost V 1 base and J 3 bases, with 9 bases left between them. Germline CDR1 MGHDK, CDR2 SYGVNS. CDR3 bases: TGTGCCAGCAGTGAATCCCTAGTCGAAGAGACCCAGTACTTC. The encoded protein is CASSESLVEETQYF.

The chain is built from TRBV6-6 and TRBJ1-1; TRBD1 is a possible D gene (6 bases). This CDR3 contains 15 residues. V was pared by 8 bases and J by 1 base, with 17 bases between. CDR1 is MNHNY and CDR2 is SVGAGI in the germline V gene (reference sequence). The CDR3 reads CASRLGKTGNTEAFF. CDR3 in DNA: TGTGCCAGCCGCTTGGGGAAGACAGGGAACACTGAAGCTTTCTTT.

J is TRBJ2-7 and V is TRBV10-3, with 12 bases lining up with TRBD2. The CDR3 is 19 residues long. Germline V CDR1 and CDR2: ENHRY, SYGVKD. V shed 4 bases and J 6 bases; nucleotides not matched to a gene: 19. The DNA for the CDR3 is TGTGCCATCAGTGCCCCACCCCGACTAGCGGGAGACCTAAGTCTCGAGCAGTACTTC. Its protein product is CAISAPPRLAGDLSLEQYF.

The chain recombines TRBV5-1 with TRBJ1-5, with D possibly matching TRBD1 (5 bases). With 3 bases removed from V and 7 bases from J, the gap between germline ends came to 17 bases. This CDR3 contains 15 residues. From germline, CDR1 is SGHRS and CDR2 YFSETQ. CDR3 sequence reads: CASSWNAGEGQPQHF. Written as DNA, the CDR3 is TGCGCCAGCAGCTGGAACGCGGGGGAAGGGCAGCCCCAGCATTTT. Full variable domain (rest looked up from reference TRBV5-1 and TRBJ1-5): KAGVTQTPRYLIKTRGQQVTLSCSPISGHRSVSWYQQTPGQGLQFLFEYFSETQRNKGNFPGRFSGRQFSNSRSEMNVSTLELGDSALYLCASSWNAGEGQPQHFGDGTRLSIL.

The CDR3 sequence is CASSSHSGSYTF. CDR3 sequence (DNA): TGTGCCAGCAGCTCTCACTCGGGGAGCTACACCTTC. The chain links TRBV7-2 to TRBJ1-2, with D unresolved. Per germline, CDR1 SGHTA and CDR2 FQGNSA. The V gene lost 4 bases and the J gene lost 9 bases, with 12 bases spanning the gap. The CDR3 spans 12 residues.

This chain links TRBV10-1 with TRBJ2-3, with TRBD2 as a possible D gene (7 bases). CDR3 length equals 16 residues. Germline V lookup: CDR1 WNHNN, CDR2 SYGVQD (reference sequence). Trimming took 4 bases from V and 2 from J, leaving 16 bases between them. CDR3 amino acids: CASSAARRGATDTQYF. Written as DNA, the CDR3 is TGCGCCAGCAGTGCCGCCCGTCGGGGGGCCACAGATACGCAGTATTTT.

The chain uses TRBV30 and TRBJ2-1; TRBD1 matches 8 bases. This CDR3 has 13 amino acids. Germline CDR1 reads GTSNPN; CDR2 reads SVGIG (reference sequence). J gave up 6 bases and V 8 bases, and 9 bases lay outside the gene matches. This CDR3 reads CAETGGSGNEQFF. In DNA, the CDR3 is TGTGCCGAAACAGGGGGATCGGGCAATGAGCAGTTCTTC.

This chain uses TRBV6-6 with TRBJ1-2; 8 positions agree with TRBD1. This CDR3 is 15 amino acids long. Germline V gene sequence: CDR1 MNHNY, CDR2 SVGAGI (reference sequence). After removal of 4 bases from V and 4 bases from J, the junction contained 8 bases not matched to a gene. The CDR3 is CASSSPGQGFYGYTF. The DNA for the CDR3 is TGTGCCAGCAGTTCCCCAGGACAGGGTTTCTATGGCTACACCTTC.

Comments on this clone: Other DNA sequences in this sample translate to the same CDR3. The gene calls are TRBV6-5 and TRBJ1-2; possible D gene TRBD1, 5 bases. The CDR3 consists of 11 residues. Germline CDR1 reads MNHEY; CDR2 reads SVGAGI. Trimming took 2 bases from V and 8 from J, leaving 6 bases between them. CDR3 DNA: TGTGCCAGCAGTTACGGGGGAGGCTACACCTTC. Encoded protein: CASSYGGGYTF.

V usage is TRBV6-5 and J usage is TRBJ2-1; TRBD2 matches 7 bases. Germline-derived CDR1 and CDR2 are MNHEY and SVGAGI. This CDR3 is built from 14 residues. V lost 4 bases to trimming and J lost 4 bases; unmatched junction nucleotides: 4. The CDR3 is CASSSWGGYNEQFF. The DNA of the CDR3 is TGTGCCAGCAGTTCCTGGGGGGGGTACAATGAGCAGTTCTTC.

The V call is TRBV7-2, the J call TRBJ2-5; D remains unclear. V shed 1 base and J shed 4 bases, with 7 bases lying between them. This CDR3 is 13 amino acids long. Germline lookup yields CDR1 SGHTA and CDR2 FQGNSA. CDR3 nucleotide sequence: TGTGCCAGCAGCTTAGGGCGCATAGAGACCCAGTACTTC. Translated: CASSLGRIETQYF.

The rearrangement joins TRBV7-2 to TRBJ1-1; D is unresolved. Germline loops: CDR1 SGHTA, CDR2 FQGNSA. The CDR3 has 15 residues. V lost 3 bases and J lost 1, with 12 bases in between. This chain's CDR3 is CASSFLYDRNTEAFF. The CDR3 DNA reads as TGTGCCAGCAGCTTCCTTTACGATCGGAACACTGAAGCTTTCTTT.

This clone showed up just once. The rearrangement uses TRBV7-6 and TRBJ2-2, with D possibly called TRBD1 or TRBD2 (5 bases each). CDR1 SGHVS and CDR2 FNYEAQ come from the germline V gene. V was trimmed by 3 bases and J by 0 bases, leaving 8 bases between them. CDR3 length equals 15 residues. The CDR3 region is CASSFPGPNTGELFF. DNA for the CDR3: TGTGCCAGCAGCTTCCCGGGACCGAACACCGGGGAGCTGTTTTTT.

In this sample, this clone turned up once. The CDR3: CAISGGLPGQGGEKLFF. The CDR3 coding sequence is TGTGCCATCAGTGGGGGGTTACCGGGACAGGGTGGTGAAAAACTGTTTTTT. The V call is TRBV10-3, the J call TRBJ1-4, with 9 nucleotides matching TRBD1. The CDR3 spans 17 residues. The ends lost 4 bases at V and 7 bases at J; junction bases unmatched: 13. Per germline, CDR1 ENHRY and CDR2 SYGVKD.

The CDR3 DNA is TGCGCCAGCAGCCAGTCAGGGGCTGGCAATCAGCCCCAGCATTTT. This encodes CASSQSGAGNQPQHF. The genes are TRBV5-1 and TRBJ1-5, with a weak D call TRBD1 (6 bases). Per germline, CDR1 SGHRS and CDR2 YFSETQ. V was shortened by 4 bases and J by 2 bases, with 13 bases between the two germline ends. The CDR3 has 15 residues.

J is TRBJ1-4 and V is TRBV9; D perhaps matches TRBD1 (5 bases). The V end lost 0 bases, the J end lost 10 bases, and 16 bases lay between the germline ends. Germline loops: CDR1 SGDLS, CDR2 YYNGEE. CDR3 length: 15 residues. The chain's CDR3 is CASSVDGGVIGKLFF. The CDR3 DNA is TGTGCCAGCAGCGTAGATGGAGGGGTGATAGGAAAACTGTTTTTT.

CDR3: CASSTLGTTTTDTQYF. The CDR3 DNA sequence: TGTGCCAGTAGTACCTTGGGGACTACCACCACAGATACGCAGTATTTT. The chain couples TRBV19 to TRBJ2-3, with 7 bases lining up with TRBD2. The CDR3 runs to 16 residues. Trimming cost V 4 bases and J 2 bases; bases outside gene matches: 9. CDR1 and CDR2 from the germline V gene are LNHDA and SQIVND (reference sequence).

The rearrangement uses TRBV6-5 and TRBJ2-7, with TRBD2 identical over 8 bases. CDR3 length: 16 residues. The V gene end was trimmed by 2 bases and the J gene end by 6 bases; junction bases not matched to a gene: 12. Germline assignment: CDR1 MNHEY and CDR2 SVGAGI. CDR3 in amino acids: CASSYLTLRGVGEQYF. The CDR3 DNA follows: TGTGCCAGCAGTTACCTGACTTTGCGGGGGGTGGGCGAGCAGTACTTC.

The V call is TRBV5-4, the J call TRBJ2-7; D tentatively fits TRBD1 or TRBD2 (5 bases each). The CDR3 runs to 15 residues. V was trimmed by 0 bases and J by 7 bases, leaving 17 bases between them. CDR1 is SGHNT and CDR2 is YYREEE in the germline V gene (reference sequence). CDR3 region: CASSLVGDRLGEQYF. In DNA, the CDR3 is TGTGCCAGCAGCTTGGTGGGGGACCGCCTCGGAGAGCAGTACTTC.

The rearrangement links TRBV5-4 to TRBJ2-7; the match to TRBD2 covers 13 bases. CDR3 size: 15 residues. Germline V gives CDR1 SGHNT, CDR2 YYREEE (reference sequence). With V trimmed by 4 bases and J by 2 bases, 3 bases remained unmatched. CDR3 amino acids: CASSEGLAGTYEQYF. The DNA for the CDR3 is TGTGCCAGCAGCGAGGGACTAGCGGGGACCTACGAGCAGTACTTC.